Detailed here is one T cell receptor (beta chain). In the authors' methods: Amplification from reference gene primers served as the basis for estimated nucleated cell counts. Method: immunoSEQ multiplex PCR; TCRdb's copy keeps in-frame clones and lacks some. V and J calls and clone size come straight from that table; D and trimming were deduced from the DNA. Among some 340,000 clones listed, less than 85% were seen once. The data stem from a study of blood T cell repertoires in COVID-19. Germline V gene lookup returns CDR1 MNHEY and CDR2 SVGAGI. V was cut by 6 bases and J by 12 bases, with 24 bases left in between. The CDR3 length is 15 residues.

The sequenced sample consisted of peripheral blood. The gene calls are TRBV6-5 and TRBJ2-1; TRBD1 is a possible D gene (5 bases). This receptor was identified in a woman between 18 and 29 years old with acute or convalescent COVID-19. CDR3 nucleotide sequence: TGTGCCAGCAGATCGGGCGAACCTTTCCCGCAGGGGCAGTTCTTC. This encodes CASRSGEPFPQGQFF.